This TCR beta chain was observed in a study of shared T cell receptors in the human thymus. The repertoire was sequenced with immunoSEQ multiplex PCR; TCRdb's copy has only in-frame clones and lacks some. The table lists over 450,000 clones, 75% to 80% of them singletons, with about 0.013% in the top ten. CDR3 size: 19 residues. The germline V gene encodes CDR1 MDHEN and CDR2 SYDVKM. The V end was cut by 2 bases, the J end by 2 bases, with 25 bases between. These data also formed part of another study, on human thymus T cells.

Material for sequencing was thymocytes. The chain uses TRBV28 and TRBJ2-7; possibly TRBD1 for D (6 bases). The source of this sequence is a boy in the first two years of life with a congenital heart defect. CDR3 sequence reads: CASSLKPQPPPTGAYEQYF. CDR3 coding DNA: TGTGCCAGCAGTTTAAAACCCCAACCCCCTCCGACAGGAGCCTACGAGCAGTACTTC.